The TCR beta chain described here comes from a study of blood T cells in healthy people across ages. Study-wide results and caveats: TCR beta diversity correlated strongly with naive T cell percentage. Measured against age, TCR beta diversity per million T cells decreased in a roughly linear manner. It was the long-lived donors that had more naive CD4+ cells and higher diversity than aged donors.

Sample-barcoded 5' priming and a J-beta primer mix drove a second PCR of 7 to 11 cycles. A template-switch adaptor containing 12 random nucleotides labeled each cDNA molecule. TCRdb passed the 5' RACE reads through MiXCR, listing each CDR3 protein once. The data contain around 1.5 million distinct CDR3 sequences, 30% to 40% of them singletons. This clonotype showed up many times. The antigen is unknown. V was pared by 3 bases and J by 6 bases, with 18 bases between. Germline V gene lookup returns CDR1 DFQATT and CDR2 SNEGSKA (reference sequence). The CDR3 runs to 14 residues. The clonotype comes from a woman in her 30s in good health. Material: blood. The chain recombines TRBV20-1 with TRBJ2-7; D might be TRBD1 (5 bases). CDR3 in amino acids: CSASVSKGFSEQYF. CDR3 nucleotide sequence: TGCAGTGCTAGTGTCTCAAAGGGGTTCTCCGAGCAGTACTTC.